Presented here are 7 T cell receptor beta chains from one specimen sequenced in a study of identifying expanded T cells in peripheral blood (dated by TCRdb to the late 2010s). The library was obtained by the immunoSEQ multiplex PCR assay. Sourced from immuneACCESS, this table was stored by TCRdb with only in-frame sequences that have V and J called. A share of the clones is absent; for the studies checked, an unresolved V gene accounts for under half, and the remainder has no known explanation. This sample is represented by about 100,000 clones; approximately 90% of them were singletons. About a sixth of the sample is in the top ten clones. The sequenced sample consisted of blood. These receptors were obtained from a person aged 18 to 70 in good health.

This clone was counted once. V and J are TRBV29-1 and TRBJ2-2; 8 nucleotides line up with TRBD1. V lost 4 bases, J lost 0 bases, and 4 bases stayed unmatched. Germline assignment: CDR1 SQVTM and CDR2 ANQGSEA. This CDR3 has 15 amino acids. The CDR3 DNA reads TGCAGCGTTGGTCGACAGGGGCCGAACACCGGGGAGCTGTTTTTT. Its protein is CSVGRQGPNTGELFF.

This clone was counted a few times. The chain joins TRBV28 to TRBJ2-7; no definite D call. The V end lost 1 base, the J end lost 3 bases, and 1 base lay between the germline ends. The CDR3 extends over 11 amino acids. CDR1 and CDR2 (germline): MDHEN, SYDVKM. CDR3: CASSLFYEQYF. CDR3 sequence (DNA): TGTGCCAGCAGTTTATTCTACGAGCAGTACTTC.

This clone was detected only once. The J gene is TRBJ2-7, the V gene TRBV6-1; no firm D call. V lost 1 base and J lost 0, with 4 bases in between. Per germline, CDR1 MNHNS and CDR2 SASEGT. This CDR3 is built from 13 residues. The CDR3 loop reads CASSEVPSYEQYF. The CDR3 bases are TGTGCCAGCAGTGAAGTCCCCTCCTACGAGCAGTACTTC.

The chain couples TRBV7-9 to TRBJ1-1; TRBD1 might be the D (6 bases). The CDR3 spans 14 residues. The germline CDR1 and CDR2 sequences are SEHNR and FQNEAQ (reference sequence). V lost 5 bases and J 1 base, leaving 11 bases between the germline ends. The CDR3: CASSPGGANTEAFF. The DNA of the CDR3 is TGTGCCAGCAGCCCGGGGGGCGCGAACACTGAAGCTTTCTTT.

The V gene is TRBV4-2, the J gene TRBJ2-6, with D perhaps matching TRBD1 (5 bases). Trimming left V 0 bases short and J 0 bases short, with 15 bases between. Germline V lookup: CDR1 LGHNA, CDR2 YNFKEQ. The CDR3 is 19 residues long. The DNA of the CDR3 is TGTGCCAGCAGCCAAGACAGGGCAAGGGTAAGCTCTGGGGCCAACGTCCTGACTTTC. Its protein is CASSQDRARVSSGANVLTF.

The V and J genes are TRBV6-1 and TRBJ2-7, with 14 bases aligning to TRBD2. J lost 6 bases, V lost 0 bases, and 1 base had no gene match. Germline CDR1 is MNHNS and CDR2 is SASEGT. This CDR3 has 15 residues. CDR3 nucleotide sequence: TGTGCCAGCAGTGAAGCGACTAGCGGGGGGGCCGAGCAGTACTTC. Translating it yields CASSEATSGGAEQYF.

The CDR3 DNA reads as TGTGCCAGCAGCTTAGAACAGGGAACACCCCTCCACTTT. It specifies CASSLEQGTPLHF. The rearrangement joins TRBV7-9 to TRBJ1-6, with TRBD1 as a possible D gene (6 bases). V gave up 1 base and J gave up 11 bases, with 9 bases separating them. The CDR3 sequence is 13 residues long. Germline-derived CDR1 and CDR2 are SEHNR and FQNEAQ (reference sequence).